Listed below are T cell receptor beta chains from one sample, sequenced in a study of T cells in Graves' hyperthyroidism and ophthalmopathy. TCRdb reprocessed the multiplex PCR reads with MiXCR, giving one entry per CDR3 protein. The sample has 350,000 to 500,000 distinct CDR3 sequences, roughly 13% seen once. The sequenced sample consisted of blood. All receptors come from a woman aged 18 to 35 with Graves' hyperthyroidism. The CDR3 runs from the conserved cysteine through the conserved F or W. Clone size is shown for a subset of rows, as once, few, many or a class of expanded clone.

size	V	CDR3
many	TRBV18	CASSPGQSNYGYTF
few	TRBV29-1	CSVVETSGRANIQYF
NA	TRBV19	CASSIMGQGETQYF
few	TRBV19	CASSDVPGQGTNEQYF
NA	TRBV6-5	CASPRGGGGPGELLF
few	TRBV4-1	CASSQVTSGYNEQFF
many	TRBV6-1	CASSEVSGRGNNEQFF
NA	TRBV29-1	CSVGPGTNYGYTF
many	TRBV12-3/TRBV12-4	CASSLRGRGSGNTIYF
many	TRBV6-1	CASSYDRGLDYGYTF
few	TRBV30	CARSVGRTDTQYF
many	TRBV18	CASSYTGFTEAFF
NA	TRBV4-1	CASSQDSGRSYEQYF
few	TRBV6-2/TRBV6-3	CASSDSSGRATDTQYF
NA	TRBV9	CASSGGDRAGNTEAFF
many	TRBV5-1	CASSMGGSYEQYF
few	TRBV12-3/TRBV12-4	CASRREGFNEQYF
many	TRBV28	CASSLAGGLASGRAWNIQYF
NA	TRBV5-1	CASSLGSGSYSGNTIYF
NA	TRBV7-9	CASSLDGRAYSEQYF
many	TRBV18	CASSPSNSPLHF
many	TRBV28	CASSLRADSYNSPLHF